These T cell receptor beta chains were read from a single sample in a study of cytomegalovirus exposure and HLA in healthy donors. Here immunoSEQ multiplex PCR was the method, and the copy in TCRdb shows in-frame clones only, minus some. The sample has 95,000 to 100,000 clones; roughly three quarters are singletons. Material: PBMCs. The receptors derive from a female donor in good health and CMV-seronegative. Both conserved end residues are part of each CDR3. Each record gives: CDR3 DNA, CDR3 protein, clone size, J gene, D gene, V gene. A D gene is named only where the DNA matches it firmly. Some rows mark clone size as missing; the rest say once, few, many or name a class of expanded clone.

TGTGCCAGCAGCTTAAAGGGTAGCGGGACCACAGATACGCAGTATTTT | CASSLKGSGTTDTQYF | once | TRBJ2-3 | TRBD2 | TRBV7-2
TGCGCCAGCAGCTTAGAAAGACAGGGTGGTTCACCCCTCCACTTT | CASSLERQGGSPLHF | - | TRBJ1-6 | TRBD1 | TRBV5-1
TGTGCCAGCAGCTTCCCTCGTAGGAGCTCTGGAAACACCATATATTTT | CASSFPRRSSGNTIYF | - | TRBJ1-3 | - | TRBV5-8
TGTGCCAGCAGCTCCGGACTAGCGGGGGCCCCCTCCTACAATGAGCAGTTCTTC | CASSSGLAGAPSYNEQFF | once | TRBJ2-1 | TRBD2 | TRBV5-6
TGTTCCAGCAGGGACATCACTGAAGCTTTCTTT | CSSRDITEAFF | few | TRBJ1-1 | - | TRBV7-9
TGCAGTGCTTCACTTGCGGATACGCAGTATTTT | CSASLADTQYF | few | TRBJ2-3 | - | TRBV20-1
TGTGCCAGCACCATGGCGGGTAACACCGGGGAGCTGTTTTTT | CASTMAGNTGELFF | - | TRBJ2-2 | - | TRBV11-1
TGTGCCAGCAGCTTAGAGGGGGATTCCTATGGCTACACCTTC | CASSLEGDSYGYTF | - | TRBJ1-2 | - | TRBV7-9
TGTGCCAGCAGCCCCCCCGGGACAGGGGACAATTCACCCCTCCACTTT | CASSPPGTGDNSPLHF | - | TRBJ1-6 | TRBD1 | TRBV27
TGCGCCAGCAGCTGGGGGGTACTAAACACTGAAGCTTTCTTT | CASSWGVLNTEAFF | - | TRBJ1-1 | - | TRBV5-1
TGTGCCAGCAGCTTAGCAACAGGGGGCCCAGATACGCAGTATTTT | CASSLATGGPDTQYF | - | TRBJ2-3 | TRBD1 | TRBV7-9
TGTGCCAGCAGTACAAAACAGCCGCTTAATGAAAAACTGTTTTTT | CASSTKQPLNEKLFF | - | TRBJ1-4 | - | TRBV5-6
TGTGCCAGCAGCTTAGACCGGGGCGAGCAGTACTTC | CASSLDRGEQYF | - | TRBJ2-7 | - | TRBV7-2
TGTGCCAGCAGCTTAGGGGAGGGAAGGGTGAACACTGAAGCTTTCTTT | CASSLGEGRVNTEAFF | few | TRBJ1-1 | - | TRBV13
TGTGCCAGCAGATCCCGGACAGGGTTCTCTGGAAACACCATATATTTT | CASRSRTGFSGNTIYF | - | TRBJ1-3 | TRBD1 | TRBV2
TGTGCCAGCAGCTCCGGACAGGGGGCAGATACGCAGTATTTT | CASSSGQGADTQYF | - | TRBJ2-3 | TRBD1 | TRBV7-8
TGTGCCAGCAGTTCTACAGGGGCCTATGGCTACACCTTC | CASSSTGAYGYTF | - | TRBJ1-2 | TRBD1 | TRBV5-4
TGCGCCAGCAGTCCGGGACAGGGGAATAATCAGCCCCAGCATTTT | CASSPGQGNNQPQHF | - | TRBJ1-5 | TRBD1 | TRBV10-1
TGTGCCAGCAGCCTAACCTCAGGGGGTAATCAGCCCCAGCATTTT | CASSLTSGGNQPQHF | few | TRBJ1-5 | TRBD1 | TRBV6-5
TGTGCCAGCAGTGAAGTACTCTCCTACAATGAGCAGTTCTTC | CASSEVLSYNEQFF | - | TRBJ2-1 | - | TRBV6-1
TGTGCCAGCAGCGTAGGGGGGCGGTGGAGGCGGGGGGCCGAGGAGACCCAGTACTTC | CASSVGGRWRRGAEETQYF | - | TRBJ2-5 | TRBD2 | TRBV9
TGTGCCAGCAGTGGGCAGGGGGCTGATTCACCCCTCCACTTT | CASSGQGADSPLHF | few | TRBJ1-6 | TRBD1 | TRBV2
TGTGCCAGTAGTATCCTGAGGGGCGGGGGCTTCGACTACAATGAGCAGTTCTTC | CASSILRGGGFDYNEQFF | - | TRBJ2-1 | - | TRBV19
TGCAGCGTTGCGGGGGGAAGTGAAAAACTGTTTTTT | CSVAGGSEKLFF | - | TRBJ1-4 | - | TRBV29-1
TGTGCCAGCAGCTATGGGCGGGAGAATGAGCAGTTCTTC | CASSYGRENEQFF | - | TRBJ2-1 | TRBD2 | TRBV13
TGCAGCGTTGACTCTGAGACCCAGTACTTC | CSVDSETQYF | - | TRBJ2-5 | - | TRBV29-1
TGTGCCAGCAGCATACGACAGGGGGACGAGCAGTACTTC | CASSIRQGDEQYF | - | TRBJ2-7 | TRBD1 | TRBV6-4
TGTGCCAGCAGCTTCCCTAGGGGAGGGGCAGTGGACTACGAGCAGTACTTC | CASSFPRGGAVDYEQYF | medium-sized | TRBJ2-7 | TRBD2 | TRBV11-2
TGTGCCAGCAGCTTAGGCGGTAGCGGGAGTCGGGGCGAGCAGTACTTC | CASSLGGSGSRGEQYF | - | TRBJ2-7 | TRBD2 | TRBV11-1
TGTGCCAGCAGCGAGGGAGGCTCGGGGATCTCCTACGAGCAGTACTTC | CASSEGGSGISYEQYF | few | TRBJ2-7 | - | TRBV9
TGTGCCAGCAGCTTAGGACTAGAATCCTACAATGAGCAGTTCTTC | CASSLGLESYNEQFF | - | TRBJ2-1 | TRBD2 | TRBV5-4
TGTGCCAGCAGCTCGACCGGGGGGACCCAGTACTTC | CASSSTGGTQYF | - | TRBJ2-5 | - | TRBV7-2
TGCAGCGTCCCGGGTCGTTTAAACTATGGCTACACCTTC | CSVPGRLNYGYTF | few | TRBJ1-2 | - | TRBV29-1
TGTGCCAGCAGCATACTCCCGGGGGGTGGAGGAAAACTGTTTTTT | CASSILPGGGGKLFF | - | TRBJ1-4 | - | TRBV27
TGTGCCAGCAGCCCTCAGGGAAGCGGGAGGGATAAAGGCGGGGAGCTGTTTTTT | CASSPQGSGRDKGGELFF | - | TRBJ2-2 | TRBD2 | TRBV7-3
TGCAGCGTTGACGGACAGCTGAACACTGAAGCTTTCTTT | CSVDGQLNTEAFF | - | TRBJ1-1 | - | TRBV29-1
TGTGCCAGCAGTGCGGCTAGCGGGGGCTTGAACACCGGGGAGCTGTTTTTT | CASSAASGGLNTGELFF | - | TRBJ2-2 | TRBD2 | TRBV6-1
TGTGCCAGCAGCAGAGGAGAGCGGGGGTTCTACACCTTC | CASSRGERGFYTF | few | TRBJ1-2 | - | TRBV7-8
TGCAGCGTTGAGTTTTCGGGACAGGGGTACAATGAGCAGTTCTTC | CSVEFSGQGYNEQFF | - | TRBJ2-1 | TRBD1 | TRBV29-1
TGTGCCAGCAGCTTACTAGGGAGCCAAGAGACCCAGTACTTC | CASSLLGSQETQYF | - | TRBJ2-5 | - | TRBV13
TGTGCCAGCAGCGTAGGGTGGGGAGCAACGGAAGAGACCCAGTACTTC | CASSVGWGATEETQYF | few | TRBJ2-5 | - | TRBV9
TGTGCCAGCAGCATGGCAGGGGGCGGTGAAAAACTGTTTTTT | CASSMAGGGEKLFF | once | TRBJ1-4 | TRBD1 | TRBV5-6
TGTGCCAGTAGTATCGAGAAGCGTGGGGGGGGCATGGAGACCCAGTACTTC | CASSIEKRGGGMETQYF | - | TRBJ2-5 | - | TRBV19